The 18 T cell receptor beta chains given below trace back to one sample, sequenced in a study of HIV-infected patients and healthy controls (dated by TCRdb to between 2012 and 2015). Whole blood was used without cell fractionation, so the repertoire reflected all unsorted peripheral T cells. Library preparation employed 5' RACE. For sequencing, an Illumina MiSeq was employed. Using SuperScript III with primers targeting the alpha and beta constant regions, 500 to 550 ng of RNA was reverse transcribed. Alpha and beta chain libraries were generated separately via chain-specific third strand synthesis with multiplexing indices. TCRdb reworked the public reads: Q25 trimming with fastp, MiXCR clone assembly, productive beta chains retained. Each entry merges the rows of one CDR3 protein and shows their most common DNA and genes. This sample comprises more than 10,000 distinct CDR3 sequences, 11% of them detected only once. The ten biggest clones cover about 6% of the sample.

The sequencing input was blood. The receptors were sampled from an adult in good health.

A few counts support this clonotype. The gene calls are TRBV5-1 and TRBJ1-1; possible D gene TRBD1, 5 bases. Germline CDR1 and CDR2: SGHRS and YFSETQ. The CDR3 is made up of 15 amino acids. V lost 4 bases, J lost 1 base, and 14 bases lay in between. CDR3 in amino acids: CASSPTGDRNTEAFF. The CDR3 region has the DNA TGCGCCAGCAGCCCCACGGGGGATAGGAACACTGAAGCTTTCTTT.

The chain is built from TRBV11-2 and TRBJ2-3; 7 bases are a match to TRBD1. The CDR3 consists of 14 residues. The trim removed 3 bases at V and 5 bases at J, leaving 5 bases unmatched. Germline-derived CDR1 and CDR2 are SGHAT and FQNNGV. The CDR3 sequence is CASSFRDSRDTQYF. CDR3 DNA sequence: TGTGCCAGCAGCTTCCGGGACAGCCGAGATACGCAGTATTTT.

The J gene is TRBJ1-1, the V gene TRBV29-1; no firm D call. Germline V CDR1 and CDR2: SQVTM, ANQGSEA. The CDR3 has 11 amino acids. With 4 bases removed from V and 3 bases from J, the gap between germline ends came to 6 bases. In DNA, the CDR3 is TGCAGCGTTGCCAGAGACACTGAAGCTTTCTTT. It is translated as CSVARDTEAFF.

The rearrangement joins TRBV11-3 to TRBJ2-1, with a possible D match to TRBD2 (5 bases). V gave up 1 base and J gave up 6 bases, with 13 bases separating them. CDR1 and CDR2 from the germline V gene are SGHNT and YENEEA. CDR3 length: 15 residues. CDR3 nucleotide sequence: TGTGCCAGCAGCTTAGGTTGGCCCGGAGGCAATGAGCAGTTCTTC. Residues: CASSLGWPGGNEQFF.

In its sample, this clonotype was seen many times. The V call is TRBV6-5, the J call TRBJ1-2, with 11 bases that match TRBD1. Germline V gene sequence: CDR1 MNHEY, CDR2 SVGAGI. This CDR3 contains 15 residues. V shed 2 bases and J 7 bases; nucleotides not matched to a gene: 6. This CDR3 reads CASSYDGTGGSGYTF. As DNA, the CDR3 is TGTGCCAGCAGTTACGACGGGACAGGGGGGTCTGGCTACACCTTC.

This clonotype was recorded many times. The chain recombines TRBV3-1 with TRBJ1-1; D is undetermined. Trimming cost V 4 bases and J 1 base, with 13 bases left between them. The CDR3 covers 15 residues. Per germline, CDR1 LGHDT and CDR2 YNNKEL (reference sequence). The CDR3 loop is CASSPPGRGNTEAFF. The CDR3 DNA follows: TGTGCCAGCAGCCCGCCAGGTCGGGGGAACACTGAAGCTTTCTTT.

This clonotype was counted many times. The CDR3: CASSFEGPGANVLTF. CDR3 DNA sequence: TGTGCCAGCAGTTTCGAAGGGCCTGGGGCCAACGTCCTGACTTTC. The rearrangement links TRBV12-3 or TRBV12-4 to TRBJ2-6; no firm D call. This CDR3 spans 15 amino acids. V lost 3 bases, J lost 2 bases, and 8 bases lay in between.

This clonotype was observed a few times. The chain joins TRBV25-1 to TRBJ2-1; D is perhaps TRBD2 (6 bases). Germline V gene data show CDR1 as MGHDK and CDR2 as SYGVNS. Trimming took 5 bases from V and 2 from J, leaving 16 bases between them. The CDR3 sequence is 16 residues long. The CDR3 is CASSTAGTRPYNEQFF. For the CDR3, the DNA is TGTGCCAGCAGTACCGCGGGGACGCGTCCCTACAATGAGCAGTTCTTC.

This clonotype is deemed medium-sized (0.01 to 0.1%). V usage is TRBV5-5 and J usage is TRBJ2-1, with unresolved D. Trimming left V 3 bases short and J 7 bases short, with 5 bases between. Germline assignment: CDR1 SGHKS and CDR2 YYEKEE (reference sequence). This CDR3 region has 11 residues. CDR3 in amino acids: CASSWGNEQFF. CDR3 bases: TGTGCCAGCAGCTGGGGAAATGAGCAGTTCTTC.

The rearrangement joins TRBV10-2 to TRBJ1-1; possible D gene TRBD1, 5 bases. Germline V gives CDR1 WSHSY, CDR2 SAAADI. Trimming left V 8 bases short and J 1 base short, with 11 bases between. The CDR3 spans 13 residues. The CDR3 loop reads CASRTGGNTEAFF. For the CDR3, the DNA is TGCGCCAGCCGGACGGGGGGGAACACTGAAGCTTTCTTT.

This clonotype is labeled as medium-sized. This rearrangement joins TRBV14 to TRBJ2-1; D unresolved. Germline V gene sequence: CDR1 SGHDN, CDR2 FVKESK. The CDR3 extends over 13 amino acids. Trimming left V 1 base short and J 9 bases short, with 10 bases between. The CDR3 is CASSQAWMAEQFF. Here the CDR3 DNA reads TGTGCCAGCAGCCAAGCCTGGATGGCTGAGCAGTTCTTC.

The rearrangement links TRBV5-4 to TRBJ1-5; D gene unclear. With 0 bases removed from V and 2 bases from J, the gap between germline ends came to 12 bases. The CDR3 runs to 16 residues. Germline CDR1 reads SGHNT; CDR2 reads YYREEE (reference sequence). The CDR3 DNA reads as TGTGCCAGCAGCTTGGGAGGGTCAGATGGCAATCAGCCCCAGCATTTT. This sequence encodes CASSLGGSDGNQPQHF.

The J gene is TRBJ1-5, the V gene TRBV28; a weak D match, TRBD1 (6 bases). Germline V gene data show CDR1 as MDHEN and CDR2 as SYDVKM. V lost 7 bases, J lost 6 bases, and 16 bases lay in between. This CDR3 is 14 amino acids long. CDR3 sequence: CASTSRGASQPQHF. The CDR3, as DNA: TGTGCCAGCACCTCCCGGGGGGCAAGTCAGCCCCAGCATTTT.

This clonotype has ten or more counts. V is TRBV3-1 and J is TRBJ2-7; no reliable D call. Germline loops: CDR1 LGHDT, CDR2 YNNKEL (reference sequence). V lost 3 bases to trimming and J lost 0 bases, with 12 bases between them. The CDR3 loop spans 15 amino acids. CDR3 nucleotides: TGTGCCAGCAGCCAGATTCCTGCCGTCTCCTACGAGCAGTACTTC. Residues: CASSQIPAVSYEQYF.

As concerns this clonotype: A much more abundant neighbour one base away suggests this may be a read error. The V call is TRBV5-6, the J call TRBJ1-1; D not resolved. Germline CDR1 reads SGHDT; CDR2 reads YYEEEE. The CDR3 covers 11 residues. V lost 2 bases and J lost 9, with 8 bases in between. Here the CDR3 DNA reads TGTGCCAGCAGCTTACAAGATAAAGCTTTCTTT. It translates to CASSLQDKAFF. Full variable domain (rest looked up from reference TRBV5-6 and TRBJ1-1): DAGVTQSPTHLIKTRGQQVTLRCSPKSGHDTVSWYQQALGQGPQFIFQYYEEEERQRGNFPDRFSGHQFPNYSSELNVNALLLGDSALYLCASSLQDKAFFGQGTRLTVV.

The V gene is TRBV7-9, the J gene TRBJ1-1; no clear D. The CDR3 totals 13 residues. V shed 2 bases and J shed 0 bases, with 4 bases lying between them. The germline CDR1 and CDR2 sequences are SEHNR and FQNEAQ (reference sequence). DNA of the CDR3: TGTGCCAGCAGCTTACGATTGAACACTGAAGCTTTCTTT. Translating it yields CASSLRLNTEAFF.

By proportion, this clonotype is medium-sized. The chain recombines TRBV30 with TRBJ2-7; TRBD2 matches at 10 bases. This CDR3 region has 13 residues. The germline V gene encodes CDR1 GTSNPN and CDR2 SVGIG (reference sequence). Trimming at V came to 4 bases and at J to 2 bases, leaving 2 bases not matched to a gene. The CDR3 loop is CAWKTSGTYEQYF. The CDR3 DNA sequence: TGTGCCTGGAAAACTAGCGGGACCTACGAGCAGTACTTC.

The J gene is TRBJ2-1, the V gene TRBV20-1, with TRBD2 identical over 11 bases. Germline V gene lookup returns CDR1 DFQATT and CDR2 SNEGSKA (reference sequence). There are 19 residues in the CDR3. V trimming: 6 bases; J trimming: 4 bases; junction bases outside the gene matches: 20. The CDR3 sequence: CSAPPPDSGRASIYNEQFF. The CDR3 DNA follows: TGCAGTGCCCCGCCCCCGGATAGCGGGAGGGCCAGTATATACAATGAGCAGTTCTTC.